This T cell receptor beta chain came from a study of cytomegalovirus exposure and HLA in healthy donors. This clone appeared a few times. No antigen is known for it. The PCR made use of 60 Vbeta and 13 Jbeta primers. The protocol was immunoSEQ multiplex PCR, while the TCRdb copy is restricted to in-frame clones and leaves out a portion. Of 95,000 to 150,000 clones listed, over 15% are singletons. General study findings and limits: There were some public TCRs occurring in many donors, but most TCR sequences were rare. The Asian-associated ancestry cluster reportedly had fewer N-insertions than the roughly 670-donor mean in a later analysis. Later analysis suggested most CMV-associated TCR beta chains were HLA-restricted. CMV serostatus stood as the only immune exposure information on hand.

V was pared by 3 bases and J by 5 bases, with 14 bases between. This CDR3 comprises 15 residues. Germline assignment: CDR1 LGHNA and CDR2 YSLEER. What was sequenced was PBMCs. This sequence was found in a female donor in good health and CMV-seropositive. This chain uses TRBV4-3 with TRBJ1-5, with D possibly TRBD1 on 6 matching bases. The CDR3: CASSQDAGGHQPQHF. As DNA, the CDR3 is TGCGCCAGCAGCCAGGACGCGGGGGGGCATCAGCCCCAGCATTTT.